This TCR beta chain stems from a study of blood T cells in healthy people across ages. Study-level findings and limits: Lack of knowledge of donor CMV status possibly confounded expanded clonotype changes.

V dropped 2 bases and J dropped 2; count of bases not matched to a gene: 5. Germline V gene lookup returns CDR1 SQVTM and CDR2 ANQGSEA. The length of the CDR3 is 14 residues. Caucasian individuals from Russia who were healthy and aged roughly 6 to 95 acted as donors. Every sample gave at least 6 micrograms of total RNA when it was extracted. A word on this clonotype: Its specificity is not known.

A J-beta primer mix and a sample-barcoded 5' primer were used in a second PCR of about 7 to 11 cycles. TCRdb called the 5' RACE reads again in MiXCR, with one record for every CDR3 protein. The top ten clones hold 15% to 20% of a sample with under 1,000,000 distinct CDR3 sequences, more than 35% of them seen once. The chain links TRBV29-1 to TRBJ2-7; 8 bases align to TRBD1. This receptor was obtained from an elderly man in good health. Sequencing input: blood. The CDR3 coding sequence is TGCAGCGTTGAATGGGCGGACAGGGCCTACGAGCAGTACTTC. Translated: CSVEWADRAYEQYF.